Below are 5 T cell receptor beta chains sequenced from a single sample in a study of T-cell reconstitution after alpha-beta-depleted transplantation in children. As it was prepared, the TCRbeta library received unique molecular identifiers. TCRdb itself ran the PCR reads through MiXCR, one entry per CDR3 protein. The table lists hundreds of thousands of distinct CDR3 sequences, roughly 17% of them singletons. The specimen comprised PBMCs from the stem cell graft donor, sampled from the stem cell graft. The source is a human donor who donated a stem cell graft to a child with acute myeloid leukemia.

The rearrangement links TRBV20-1 to TRBJ2-3, with D perhaps TRBD1 (6 bases). In germline, CDR1 is DFQATT, CDR2 SNEGSKA (reference sequence). Between the trimmed V and J ends, which lost 1 base and 7 bases, there was a span of 18 bases. The CDR3 sequence is 15 residues long. CDR3 protein: CSARARDIAFYTQYF. DNA of the CDR3: TGCAGTGCTAGAGCACGGGACATCGCGTTTTATACGCAGTATTTT.

This clonotype was seen many times. The J gene is TRBJ2-4, the V gene TRBV29-1, with D unclear. The CDR3 is 13 amino acids. Deletions cut 4 bases from V and 5 bases from J, with 12 bases between. In germline, CDR1 is SQVTM, CDR2 ANQGSEA. The CDR3 here is CSVVRSTQNIQYF. In nucleotides, the CDR3 is TGCAGCGTTGTGAGGTCGACCCAAAACATTCAGTACTTC.

This clonotype was counted at least ten times. The chain joins TRBV7-2 to TRBJ1-5, with D perhaps matching TRBD1 (5 bases). V lost 2 bases, J lost 6 bases, and 8 bases lay in between. Germline CDR1 is SGHTA and CDR2 is FQGNSA. This CDR3 has 13 amino acids. The CDR3 region is CASSLRGGQPQHF. In DNA form, the CDR3 reads TGTGCCAGCAGCTTAAGGGGTGGTCAGCCCCAGCATTTT. Using reference TRBV7-2 and TRBJ1-5 for the parts outside the CDR3, the full variable domain is GAGVSQSPSNKVTEKGKDVELRCDPISGHTALYWYRQSLGQGLEFLIYFQGNSAPDKSGLPSDRFSAERTGGSVSTLTIQRTQQEDSAVYLCASSLRGGQPQHFGDGTRLSIL.

At least ten counts were recorded for this clonotype. The CDR3 DNA follows: TGTGCCAGCAGCCTCGAGTATTCGTGGGATACGCAGTATTTT. Translation: CASSLEYSWDTQYF. The rearrangement joins TRBV7-2 to TRBJ2-3; D is uncertain. From germline, CDR1 is SGHTA and CDR2 FQGNSA. Trimming stripped 5 bases from V and 6 bases from J, with 15 bases between. This CDR3 contains 14 residues.

This clonotype showed up many times. The chain links TRBV6-5 to TRBJ1-2; D is perhaps TRBD1 (5 bases). Trimming took 3 bases from V and 7 from J, leaving 12 bases between them. The CDR3 has 13 amino acids. Germline V gene lookup returns CDR1 MNHEY and CDR2 SVGAGI. The CDR3 nucleotides are TGTGCCAGCAGTTATGAGGGAGGGGCTGGCTACACCTTC. It encodes CASSYEGGAGYTF.